The T cell receptor beta chain described here comes from a study of shared clonotypes between healthy human individuals. The CDR3 sequence is 18 residues long. The V gene's germline CDR1 is MGHRA and CDR2 YSYEKL. To note about this clone: One junction end does not reproduce the germline sequence, and a read error may be involved.

Several immunoSEQ plates held equal portions of the genomic DNA taken from each subset. The table came from immunoSEQ multiplex PCR; TCRdb's copy has only in-frame clones and leaves some out. The table lists about 2 million clones, approximately 95% of them singletons. This clonotype was sampled from a man aged 18 to 29 in good health. J is TRBJ2-2 and V is TRBV4-1; D is unclear. The sequencing input was naive CD4+ T cells sorted from blood. Subset indicated: CD45RA+ positively selected. The CDR3 protein is CASGHPDRPEPNTGELFF. The CDR3 coding sequence is TGCGCCAGCGGCCACCCCGACCGCCCAGAACCGAACACCGGGGAGCTGTTTTTT.